What follows are 21 T cell receptor beta chains derived from one specimen sequenced in a study of blood T cell repertoires in COVID-19. Generated by immunoSEQ multiplex PCR, the TCRdb table keeps only in-frame clones and is missing some. Of hundreds of thousands of clones in the sample, around 85% were seen once. The sample consisted of PBMCs or T cells enriched from blood (not recorded which). Receptors originate from a man aged 25 to 45 who had recovered from COVID-19.

This chain uses TRBV5-4 with TRBJ1-6; 9 bases are a match to TRBD1. Germline assignment: CDR1 SGHNT and CDR2 YYREEE (reference sequence). V shed 3 bases, J shed 7 bases, and the junction held 17 bases outside the gene matches. The CDR3 has 19 residues. CDR3 sequence reads: CASSYTGTGLPSFNSPLHF. In DNA form, the CDR3 reads TGTGCCAGCAGCTATACCGGGACAGGGCTCCCAAGTTTCAATTCACCCCTCCACTTT.

The chain recombines TRBV5-4 with TRBJ2-7, with 7 nucleotides matching TRBD1. Germline loops: CDR1 SGHNT, CDR2 YYREEE (reference sequence). The CDR3 totals 14 residues. The junction had 8 bases not matched to a gene; V was cut back by 2 bases and J by 6 bases. CDR3 coding DNA: TGTGCCAGCAGCTTTGACAGGGCCTTTACCGAGCAGTACTTC. Its translation: CASSFDRAFTEQYF. The whole variable domain, filled in from reference TRBV5-4 and TRBJ2-7, reads ETGVTQSPTHLIKTRGQQVTLRCSSQSGHNTVSWYQQALGQGPQFIFQYYREEENGRGNFPPRFSGLQFPNYSSELNVNALELDDSALYLCASSFDRAFTEQYFGPGTRLTVT.

The CDR3 loop is CASSEDRVYGYTF. The CDR3 DNA is TGTGCCAGCAGCGAAGACAGGGTCTATGGCTACACCTTC. This chain joins TRBV5-8 and TRBJ1-2; 7 bases agree with TRBD1. Trimming took 4 bases from V and 4 from J; bases not matched to a gene: 4. Germline CDR1 reads SGHTS; CDR2 reads YDEGEE. The CDR3 is 13 amino acids.

The chain joins TRBV11-1 to TRBJ2-7; tentative D call: TRBD1 (5 bases). Germline V gene lookup returns CDR1 SGHAT and CDR2 FQDESV (reference sequence). CDR3 size: 13 residues. V shed 5 bases and J shed 1 base, with 9 bases lying between them. CDR3 sequence reads: CASSLDSSYEQYF. CDR3 DNA sequence: TGTGCCAGCAGCCTAGACAGTTCCTACGAGCAGTACTTC.

This chain joins TRBV5-4 and TRBJ1-4; D call uncertain. V was pared by 1 base and J by 4 bases, with 17 bases between. This CDR3 comprises 17 residues. Germline V gives CDR1 SGHNT, CDR2 YYREEE (reference sequence). CDR3 residues: CASSLMGVGRNNEKLFF. The CDR3 DNA reads TGTGCCAGCAGCTTGATGGGAGTTGGTCGGAATAATGAAAAACTGTTTTTT.

This chain connects TRBV9 to TRBJ1-1; 7 nucleotides match TRBD1. Germline assignment: CDR1 SGDLS and CDR2 YYNGEE. The trim removed 4 bases at V and 4 bases at J, leaving 10 bases unmatched. This CDR3 region has 15 residues. The CDR3 sequence: CASSLTTGTSTEAFF. The CDR3 region has the DNA TGTGCCAGCAGCTTAACGACAGGGACAAGCACTGAAGCTTTCTTT.

This chain links TRBV7-2 with TRBJ1-3; a possible D gene is TRBD1 (5 bases). The CDR3 is made up of 15 amino acids. The germline CDR1 and CDR2 sequences are SGHTA and FQGNSA. The V gene lost 4 bases and the J gene lost 0 bases, with 10 bases spanning the gap. This chain's CDR3 is CASSSDIGSGNTIYF. CDR3 in DNA: TGTGCCAGCAGCTCGGACATTGGCTCTGGAAACACCATATATTTT.

The V call is TRBV5-5, the J call TRBJ1-2, with D uncertain. The length of the CDR3 is 14 residues. Per the germline V gene, CDR1 is SGHKS and CDR2 is YYEKEE (reference sequence). V was pared by 0 bases and J by 0 bases, with 6 bases between. Written as DNA, the CDR3 is TGTGCCAGCAGCTTGGTGCAGGCTAACTATGGCTACACCTTC. As protein: CASSLVQANYGYTF.

The chain links TRBV21-1 to TRBJ1-5; TRBD1 is taken as the D call from the table, unchecked against the DNA. TRBV21-1 is annotated as a pseudogene. The CDR3 is 16 amino acids. The CDR3: CASAGTGGSVNQPQHF. CDR3 sequence (DNA): TGTGCCAGCGCCGGGACAGGGGGCTCAGTTAATCAGCCCCAGCATTTT.

The chain links TRBV7-9 to TRBJ1-2; D uncertain. Germline V gene sequence: CDR1 SEHNR, CDR2 FQNEAQ (reference sequence). CDR3 length: 14 residues. V lost 1 base and J lost 6, with 12 bases in between. The CDR3 nucleotides read TGTGCCAGCAGCTTAGTAGCGGGATTCGATGGCTACACCTTC. Translation: CASSLVAGFDGYTF.

The chain combines TRBV5-1 with TRBJ1-1; 11 positions match TRBD1. The length of the CDR3 is 14 residues. From germline, CDR1 is SGHRS and CDR2 YFSETQ. V gave up 5 bases and J gave up 7 bases; unmatched junction bases: 7. The CDR3 region is CASRIGQGASEAFF. In nucleotides, the CDR3 is TGCGCCAGCAGGATAGGACAGGGGGCTAGTGAAGCTTTCTTT.

This clone was seen ten or more times. This rearrangement joins TRBV4-1 to TRBJ1-6, with D possibly matching TRBD1 (5 bases). CDR1 and CDR2 (germline): MGHRA, YSYEKL. CDR3 length: 16 residues. Trimming left V 6 bases short and J 5 bases short, with 17 bases between. As DNA, the CDR3 is TGCGCCAGCAGGCTCACTTCGACAGAAAATAATTCACCCCTCCACTTT. Translation: CASRLTSTENNSPLHF.

V gene TRBV10-3 combines with J gene TRBJ1-2, with unresolved D. V was cut by 4 bases and J by 0 bases, with 9 bases left in between. The CDR3 runs to 14 residues. Germline V lookup: CDR1 ENHRY, CDR2 SYGVKD. The CDR3 DNA is TGTGCCATCAGTGCTGGGAGCGCTAACTATGGCTACACCTTC. It is translated as CAISAGSANYGYTF.

V gene TRBV11-2 combines with J gene TRBJ1-4; no reliable D call. This CDR3 spans 13 amino acids. The germline gives CDR1 SGHAT, CDR2 FQNNGV. Trimming pared 1 base from V and 8 bases from J, leaving 8 bases between. CDR3 loop: CASSLGWREKLFF. The CDR3 DNA is TGTGCCAGCAGCTTAGGATGGCGGGAAAAACTGTTTTTT. Full variable domain (outside the CDR3, taken from reference TRBV11-2 and TRBJ1-4): EAGVAQSPRYKIIEKRQSVAFWCNPISGHATLYWYQQILGQGPKLLIQFQNNGVVDDSQLPKDRFSAERLKGVDSTLKIQPAKLEDSAVYLCASSLGWREKLFFGSGTQLSVL.

This chain connects TRBV7-9 to TRBJ1-6; 8 bases agree with TRBD1. Losses at the gene ends were 3 bases for V and 9 bases for J; bases not matched to a gene: 4. CDR1 SEHNR and CDR2 FQNEAQ come from the germline V gene (reference sequence). This CDR3 has 14 residues. CDR3: CASSFGTGSSPLHF. The CDR3 region has the DNA TGTGCCAGCAGCTTCGGGACAGGTTCTTCACCCCTCCACTTT.

J is TRBJ2-5 and V is TRBV5-4, with 9 bases identical to TRBD2. CDR1 and CDR2 (germline): SGHNT, YYREEE (reference sequence). The CDR3 is made up of 16 amino acids. Germline trimming cut 2 bases from V and 7 bases from J; bases unmatched to any gene: 12. CDR3 nucleotide sequence: TGTGCCAGCAGCTTACGATCGGGACTAGCCGTTGGGACCCAGTACTTC. This sequence encodes CASSLRSGLAVGTQYF.

This clone was counted once. The chain uses TRBV11-2 and TRBJ1-4, with a tentative D call TRBD1 (5 bases). The ends were cut back, 3 bases at V and 4 bases at J, with 6 bases in the middle. The germline V gene encodes CDR1 SGHAT and CDR2 FQNNGV. CDR3 size: 13 residues. The CDR3 sequence: CASSLTDNEKLFF. CDR3 coding DNA: TGTGCCAGCAGCTTGACAGATAATGAAAAACTGTTTTTT.

The V call is TRBV5-4, the J call TRBJ2-6, with TRBD2 as a possible D gene (5 bases). CDR1 is SGHNT and CDR2 is YYREEE in the germline V gene (reference sequence). V lost 4 bases and J 0 bases, leaving 8 bases between the germline ends. The CDR3 consists of 15 residues. The CDR3 bases are TGTGCCAGCAGCCGAGGACTCTCTGGGGCCAACGTCCTGACTTTC. As protein: CASSRGLSGANVLTF.

The chain employs TRBV4-2 and TRBJ2-3; possibly TRBD2 for D (5 bases). The CDR3 contains 16 residues. Trimming took 11 bases from V and 4 from J, leaving 25 bases between them. CDR1 and CDR2 from the germline V gene are LGHNA and YNFKEQ. CDR3 amino acids: CAARPGGSSAADTQYF. CDR3 bases: TGTGCCGCAAGACCAGGTGGGAGTTCGGCGGCAGATACGCAGTATTTT.

The CDR3 is CAWSQALSYEQYF. The CDR3 DNA reads as TGTGCCTGGAGTCAGGCACTCTCCTACGAGCAGTACTTC. This chain links TRBV30 with TRBJ2-7; D remains ambiguous. Germline values: CDR1 GTSNPN, CDR2 SVGIG (reference sequence). The V end lost 2 bases, the J end lost 0 bases, and 8 bases lay between the germline ends. CDR3 length equals 13 residues.

The J gene is TRBJ2-1, the V gene TRBV7-9, with 7 positions matching TRBD1. V dropped 11 bases and J dropped 7; count of bases not matched to a gene: 14. This CDR3 is 14 amino acids long. In germline, CDR1 is SEHNR, CDR2 FQNEAQ (reference sequence). The CDR3 DNA follows: TGTGCCGGACAGGCCATAACGATATCTAATGAGCAGTTCTTC. This codes for CAGQAITISNEQFF. The full variable domain, with the rest looked up from reference TRBV7-9 and TRBJ2-1, is DTGVSQNPRHKITKRGQNVTFRCDPISEHNRLYWYRQTLGQGPEFLTYFQNEAQLEKSRLLSDRFSAERPKGSFSTLEIQRTEQGDSAMYLCAGQAITISNEQFFGPGTRLTVL.